This passage covers 21 T cell receptor beta chains from one sample sequenced in a study of OX40 agonist ivuxolimab in advanced cancers. Method: immunoSEQ multiplex PCR; TCRdb's copy keeps in-frame clones and lacks some. The sample includes roughly 100,000 clones, 95% to 96% seen only once; the top ten take roughly 2%. Sample: CD4+ or CD8+ T cells sorted from blood, taken in a trial of the OX40 agonist ivuxolimab. The receptors come from an adult with an advanced solid tumor such as melanoma, head and neck, liver or kidney cancer.

This chain joins TRBV5-8 and TRBJ1-5; D remains ambiguous. The CDR3 is made up of 11 amino acids. V lost 5 bases, J lost 3 bases, and 3 bases lay in between. Germline V lookup: CDR1 SGHTS, CDR2 YDEGEE. The CDR3 coding sequence is TGTGCCAGCAGTTTCAATCAGCCCCAGCATTTT. It specifies CASSFNQPQHF.

J is TRBJ2-7 and V is TRBV6-6; D not certain. The CDR3 has 13 amino acids. Germline lookup yields CDR1 MNHNY and CDR2 SVGAGI (reference sequence). V was shortened by 1 base and J by 2 bases, with 6 bases between the two germline ends. CDR3 region: CASSYYGAYEQYF. In nucleotides, the CDR3 is TGTGCCAGCAGTTACTATGGCGCCTACGAGCAGTACTTC.

The chain combines TRBV27 with TRBJ2-5; the D gene could be TRBD1 or TRBD2 (9 bases each). CDR1 MNHEY and CDR2 SMNVEV come from the germline V gene (reference sequence). Trimming shortened V by 4 bases and J by 5 bases, and 29 bases separated the two germline ends. The CDR3 is 19 amino acids. The CDR3 DNA reads as TGTGCCAGCAGTTCTTGGACAGGGGATACTAGCGGGCCATGGGAGACCCAGTACTTC. As protein: CASSSWTGDTSGPWETQYF.

This rearrangement joins TRBV4-1 to TRBJ1-1, with D unresolved. Trimming removed 1 base from V and 7 bases from J, with 10 bases in between. The CDR3 contains 13 residues. Per germline, CDR1 MGHRA and CDR2 YSYEKL. CDR3 nucleotides: TGCGCCAGCAGCCAAGTACGGGGTATTGAAGCTTTCTTT. It specifies CASSQVRGIEAFF.

The chain recombines TRBV5-6 with TRBJ2-3; D gene unclear. Per germline, CDR1 SGHDT and CDR2 YYEEEE. V gave up 1 base and J gave up 4 bases, with 13 bases separating them. The CDR3 sequence is 15 residues long. The CDR3 loop is CASSLKITGADTQYF. For the CDR3, the DNA is TGTGCCAGCAGCTTGAAGATCACGGGCGCAGATACGCAGTATTTT.

The rearrangement joins TRBV2 to TRBJ1-1; 9 nucleotides agree with TRBD1. CDR1 is SNHLY, CDR2 FYNNEI, per germline. This CDR3 region has 15 residues. J gave up 1 base and V 6 bases, and 6 bases lay outside the gene matches. As DNA, the CDR3 is TGTGCCAGCAGCCGTGGGACAGGGAGGAACACTGAAGCTTTCTTT. Protein sequence: CASSRGTGRNTEAFF.

This rearrangement joins TRBV5-6 to TRBJ2-7; D gene ambiguous. Per the germline V gene, CDR1 is SGHDT and CDR2 is YYEEEE. This CDR3 spans 16 amino acids. Trimming took 2 bases from V and 6 from J, leaving 21 bases between them. CDR3 bases: TGTGCCAGCAGCTTTGGGCACGAAGGCTCCTTGTTCGAGCAGTACTTC. Amino acid sequence: CASSFGHEGSLFEQYF.

V usage is TRBV5-1 and J usage is TRBJ2-3, with 10 bases matching TRBD1. V was pared by 4 bases and J by 1 base, with 3 bases of the junction left unmatched. Germline CDR1 is SGHRS and CDR2 is YFSETQ. This CDR3 comprises 15 residues. The CDR3 protein is CASSEGTGGTDTQYF. CDR3 in DNA: TGCGCCAGCAGCGAGGGGACAGGGGGCACAGATACGCAGTATTTT. Together with reference TRBV5-1 and TRBJ2-3, the CDR3 gives the full variable domain: KAGVTQTPRYLIKTRGQQVTLSCSPISGHRSVSWYQQTPGQGLQFLFEYFSETQRNKGNFPGRFSGRQFSNSRSEMNVSTLELGDSALYLCASSEGTGGTDTQYFGPGTRLTVL.

This clone was picked up one time. The chain has TRBV30 and TRBJ2-7, with D tentatively TRBD1 (5 bases). The germline CDR1 and CDR2 sequences are GTSNPN and SVGIG (reference sequence). V was cut by 8 bases and J by 6 bases, with 17 bases left in between. The CDR3 totals 12 residues. The CDR3: CAHQGSSVEQYF. Written as DNA, the CDR3 is TGTGCCCATCAGGGTAGTTCTGTCGAGCAGTACTTC.

The chain uses TRBV27 and TRBJ2-7; TRBD2 aligns across 7 bases. Per the germline V gene, CDR1 is MNHEY and CDR2 is SMNVEV (reference sequence). This CDR3 is built from 18 residues. V lost 5 bases and J lost 3; bases outside the gene matches: 19. CDR3 sequence reads: CASSQHPNRLAASYEQYF. As DNA, the CDR3 is TGTGCCAGCAGTCAACACCCGAATAGGCTAGCGGCGAGCTACGAGCAGTACTTC.

The rearrangement uses TRBV15 and TRBJ2-1, with 16 bases identical to TRBD2. With V trimmed by 1 base and J by 8 bases, 8 bases remained unmatched. Germline-derived CDR1 and CDR2 are LNHNV and YYDKDF (reference sequence). This CDR3 spans 18 amino acids. For the CDR3, the DNA is TGTGCCACCAGCAGAGCCGGGACTAGCGGGAGGGCCTGGGATGAGCAGTTCTTC. This gives the protein CATSRAGTSGRAWDEQFF.

The chain employs TRBV13 and TRBJ1-3; D is uncertain. CDR1 is PRHDT, CDR2 FYEKMQ, per germline (reference sequence). The V end was cut by 7 bases, the J end by 0 bases, with 13 bases between. The CDR3 runs to 15 residues. The CDR3 bases are TGTGCCAGCACTCTCCCCGGGCTCTCTGGAAACACCATATATTTT. This gives the protein CASTLPGLSGNTIYF.

This sequence joins TRBV15 and TRBJ1-3, with D possibly TRBD1 on 6 matching bases. Per the germline V gene, CDR1 is LNHNV and CDR2 is YYDKDF (reference sequence). The CDR3 sequence is 14 residues long. Trimming shortened V by 3 bases and J by 1 base, and 7 bases separated the two germline ends. The CDR3 DNA sequence: TGTGCCACCAGCAGCAGGGGTTCTGGAAACACCATATATTTT. It is translated as CATSSRGSGNTIYF.

V gene TRBV6-1 combines with J gene TRBJ1-1; D gene ambiguous. Germline assignment: CDR1 MNHNS and CDR2 SASEGT. Trimming removed 4 bases at V and 4 bases at J, with 10 bases between. The CDR3 runs to 13 residues. CDR3: CASSGSGSTEAFF. The CDR3, as DNA: TGTGCCAGCAGTGGGTCAGGAAGCACTGAAGCTTTCTTT.

V usage is TRBV7-8 and J usage is TRBJ2-7; D ambiguous. Germline V gene lookup returns CDR1 SGHVS and CDR2 FQNEAQ. Trimming left V 4 bases short and J 4 bases short, with 5 bases between. This CDR3 has 11 residues. This chain's CDR3 is CASSSDYEQYF. In nucleotides, the CDR3 is TGTGCCAGCAGCTCAGATTACGAGCAGTACTTC.

The chain employs TRBV2 and TRBJ2-7; unclear D gene. The CDR3 loop spans 14 amino acids. Germline V lookup: CDR1 SNHLY, CDR2 FYNNEI. V lost 3 bases and J 1 base, leaving 10 bases between the germline ends. The CDR3 DNA is TGTGCCAGCAGTGATATGACTGCTTCCTACGAGCAGTACTTC. Its translation: CASSDMTASYEQYF.

V gene TRBV5-5 combines with J gene TRBJ2-7; D gene uncertain. V was cut by 0 bases and J by 3 bases, with 7 bases left in between. Per the germline V gene, CDR1 is SGHKS and CDR2 is YYEKEE (reference sequence). This CDR3 has 13 amino acids. The CDR3, as DNA: TGTGCCAGCAGCTTGGTTACAGACTACGAGCAGTACTTC. This sequence encodes CASSLVTDYEQYF.

The chain employs TRBV7-9 and TRBJ2-3, with D hard to call. The V and J ends lost 6 bases and 3 bases respectively, with 22 bases between them. Germline V gene lookup returns CDR1 SEHNR and CDR2 FQNEAQ (reference sequence). The length of the CDR3 is 17 residues. CDR3 DNA: TGTGCCAGCAGAGGGTTGGTAGGGTCGGTGATAACAGATACGCAGTATTTT. It encodes CASRGLVGSVITDTQYF.

In DNA form, the CDR3 reads TGTGCCAGCAGCCTCCGGGACAGGGAGGGAGAGACCCAGTACTTC. Its translation: CASSLRDREGETQYF. J is TRBJ2-5 and V is TRBV5-5, with 9 nucleotides matching TRBD1. The V gene's germline CDR1 is SGHKS and CDR2 YYEKEE (reference sequence). The CDR3 totals 15 residues. V was clipped by 4 bases and J by 4 bases; unmatched bases: 8.

The rearrangement links TRBV28 to TRBJ1-1, with D tentatively TRBD1 (5 bases). Trimming took off 5 bases at V and 4 bases at J, with 11 bases between the two ends. The CDR3 extends over 13 amino acids. Germline values: CDR1 MDHEN, CDR2 SYDVKM. CDR3: CASSLGGVTEAFF. The DNA for the CDR3 is TGTGCCAGCAGTCTCGGGGGGGTCACTGAAGCTTTCTTT.

This sequence joins TRBV7-3 and TRBJ2-1; tentatively, D is TRBD2 (6 bases). V was cut by 1 base and J by 3 bases, with 19 bases left in between. Germline lookup yields CDR1 SGHTA and CDR2 FQGTGA. The CDR3 has 18 residues. The CDR3, as DNA: TGTGCCAGCAGCTTAAGCTCGACTGGGAGGTGGGACTACAATGAGCAGTTCTTC. Translated: CASSLSSTGRWDYNEQFF.